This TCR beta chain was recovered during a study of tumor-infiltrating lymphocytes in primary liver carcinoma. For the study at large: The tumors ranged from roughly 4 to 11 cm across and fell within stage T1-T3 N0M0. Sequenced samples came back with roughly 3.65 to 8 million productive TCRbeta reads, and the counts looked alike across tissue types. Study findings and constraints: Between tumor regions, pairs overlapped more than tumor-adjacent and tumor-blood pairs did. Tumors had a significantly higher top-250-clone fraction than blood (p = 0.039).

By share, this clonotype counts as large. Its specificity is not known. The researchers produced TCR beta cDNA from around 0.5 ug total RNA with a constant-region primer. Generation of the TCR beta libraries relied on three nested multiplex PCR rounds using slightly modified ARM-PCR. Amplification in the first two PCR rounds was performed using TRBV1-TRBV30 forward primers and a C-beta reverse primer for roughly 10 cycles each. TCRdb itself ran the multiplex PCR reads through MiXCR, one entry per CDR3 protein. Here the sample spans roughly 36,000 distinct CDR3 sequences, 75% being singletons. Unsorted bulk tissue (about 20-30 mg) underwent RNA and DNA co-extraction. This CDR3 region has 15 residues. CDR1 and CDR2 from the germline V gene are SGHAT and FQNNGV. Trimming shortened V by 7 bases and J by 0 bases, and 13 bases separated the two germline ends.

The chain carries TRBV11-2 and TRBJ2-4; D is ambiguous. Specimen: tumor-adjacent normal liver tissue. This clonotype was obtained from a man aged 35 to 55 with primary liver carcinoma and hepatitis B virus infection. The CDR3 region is CASTTSAVAKNIQYF. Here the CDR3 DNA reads TGTGCCAGCACCACTTCGGCGGTAGCCAAAAACATTCAGTACTTC.